This T cell receptor beta chain was documented in a study of human T cells and chemical hapten exposure. The CDR3 is made up of 16 amino acids. Germline CDR1 reads MNHEY; CDR2 reads SVGAGI. J gave up 3 bases and V 6 bases, and 3 bases lay outside the gene matches. Specified time point: patch test 3, about 24 weeks after DPC sensitization. Treatment meaning: therapeutic diphenylcyclopropenone sensitization with weekly scalp DPC. Each donor was an alopecia patient between 18 and 70 years of age who qualified for DPC. Study results and caveats: Patch test score rose with PT1 expanded TCRs, significant at 8, 16, 32, not 4. Expanded TCRs produced significantly more large CDR3 similarity clusters than controls did.

The sample holds a few counts of this clonotype. The target antigen is unknown. Attachment of unique molecular identifiers to individual cDNA molecules was performed in the library. MiXCR was run by TCRdb on the RACE reads, yielding one entry per CDR3 protein. Among approximately 90,000 distinct CDR3 sequences, roughly a quarter were seen once, and the ten largest hold about 9.3%. The sample was whole blood, taken in connection with sensitization to the hapten diphenylcyclopropenone (DPC). The rearrangement links TRBV6-5 to TRBJ2-1; 15 bases agree with TRBD2. The clonotype originates from a middle-aged man with alopecia areata. Some clones in this sample may be carry-over from other donors' samples. The CDR3 spells CASRGLAGGLYNEQFF. CDR3 DNA sequence: TGTGCCAGCAGGGGACTAGCGGGAGGCCTCTACAATGAGCAGTTCTTC.